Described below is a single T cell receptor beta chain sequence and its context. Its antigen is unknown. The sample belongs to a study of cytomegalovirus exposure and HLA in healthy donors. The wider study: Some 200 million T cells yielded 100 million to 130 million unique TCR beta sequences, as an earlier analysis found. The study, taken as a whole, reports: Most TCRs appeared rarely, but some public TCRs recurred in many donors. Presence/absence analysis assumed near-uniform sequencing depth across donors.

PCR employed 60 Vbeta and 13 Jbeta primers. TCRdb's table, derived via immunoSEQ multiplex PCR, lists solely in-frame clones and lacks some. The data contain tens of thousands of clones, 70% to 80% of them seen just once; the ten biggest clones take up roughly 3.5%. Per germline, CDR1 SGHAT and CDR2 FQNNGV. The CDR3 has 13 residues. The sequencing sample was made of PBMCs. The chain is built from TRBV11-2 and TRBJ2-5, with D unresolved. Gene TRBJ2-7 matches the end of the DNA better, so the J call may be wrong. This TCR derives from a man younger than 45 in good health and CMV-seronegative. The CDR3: CASSPLGGYEQYF. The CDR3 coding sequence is TGTGCCAGCAGCCCACTCGGCGGTTACGAGCAGTACTTC.